This T cell receptor (beta chain) was retrieved from a study of T cells in Graves' hyperthyroidism and ophthalmopathy. Amplification targeted TCR beta CDR3 regions from RNA transcripts. HTBI primers drove first-round RT-PCR of the TCR CDR3. TCRdb re-called the multiplex PCR reads with MiXCR, one entry per CDR3 protein. The sample carries about 480,000 distinct CDR3 sequences, around an eighth recorded once. This clonotype was detected ten times or more. Its antigen is still unknown. CDR1 is SNHLY and CDR2 is FYNNEI in the germline V gene. The CDR3 extends over 17 amino acids. V lost 8 bases to trimming and J lost 1 base; unmatched junction nucleotides: 9. Study-wide results and limits: Within blood appeared most thyroid clonotypes that had expanded above 0.001.

Sequencing was performed on blood. This rearrangement joins TRBV2 to TRBJ1-6, with TRBD1 matching over 9 bases. The sequence was collected from a woman between 18 and 29 years old with Graves' hyperthyroidism. The CDR3 region has the DNA TGTGCCAGCTCACACAGGGGGCATTTATCCTATAATTCACCCCTCCACTTT. This encodes CASSHRGHLSYNSPLHF.